This TCR beta chain was sequenced in a study of blood T cell repertoires in COVID-19. Study background: The study drew acute and convalescent COVID-19 samples from the United States, Italy and Spain.

Profiling relied on immunoSEQ multiplex PCR, and the TCRdb table lists in-frame clones only, not all of them. The sample consists of about 140,000 clones, roughly 81% of them appearing once. Clinical histories supplied by participants themselves formed the basis of cohort assignment. The origin of this receptor is a woman aged 45-60 years with acute COVID-19. The specimen was PBMCs or T cells enriched from blood (not recorded which).

The CDR3 nucleotides are TGTGCCAGTAGCTTTACAGACGTCAGGGAGCTGTTTTTT. Translating gives CASSFTDVRELFF. The chain links TRBV19 to TRBJ2-2; D gene ambiguous. Germline V gene lookup returns CDR1 LNHDA and CDR2 SQIVND (reference sequence). This CDR3 spans 13 amino acids. Deletions cut 6 bases from V and 9 bases from J, with 14 bases between.